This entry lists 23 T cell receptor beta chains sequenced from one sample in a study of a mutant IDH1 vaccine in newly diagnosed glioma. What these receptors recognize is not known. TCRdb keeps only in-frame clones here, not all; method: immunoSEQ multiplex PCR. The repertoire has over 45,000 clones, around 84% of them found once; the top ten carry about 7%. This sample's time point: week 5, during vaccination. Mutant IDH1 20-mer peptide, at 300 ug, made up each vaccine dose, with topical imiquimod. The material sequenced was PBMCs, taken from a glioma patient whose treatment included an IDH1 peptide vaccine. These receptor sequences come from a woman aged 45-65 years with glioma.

This CDR3 is CASSAQGVDTQYF. The CDR3 DNA sequence: TGTGCCAGCAGTGCGCAGGGGGTGGATACGCAGTATTTT. V is TRBV6-1 and J is TRBJ2-3; TRBD1 agrees at 7 bases. Germline V gives CDR1 MNHNS, CDR2 SASEGT. J gave up 6 bases and V 4 bases, and 4 bases lay outside the gene matches. CDR3 size: 13 residues.

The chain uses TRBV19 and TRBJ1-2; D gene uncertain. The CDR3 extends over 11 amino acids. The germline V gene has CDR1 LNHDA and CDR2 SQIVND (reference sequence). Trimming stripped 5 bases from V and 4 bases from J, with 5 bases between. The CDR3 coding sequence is TGTGCCAGTAGTTTCGTCTATGGCTACACCTTC. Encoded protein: CASSFVYGYTF.

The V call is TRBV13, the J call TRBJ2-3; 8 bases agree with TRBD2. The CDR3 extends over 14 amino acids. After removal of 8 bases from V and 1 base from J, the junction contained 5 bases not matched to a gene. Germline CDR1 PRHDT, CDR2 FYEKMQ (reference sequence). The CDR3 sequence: CASQDGGGTDTQYF. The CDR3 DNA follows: TGTGCCAGCCAGGACGGGGGGGGCACAGATACGCAGTATTTT. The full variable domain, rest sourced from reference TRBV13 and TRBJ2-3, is AAGVIQSPRHLIKEKRETATLKCYPIPRHDTVYWYQQGPGQDPQFLISFYEKMQSDKGSIPDRFSAQQFSDYHSELNMSSLELGDSALYFCASQDGGGTDTQYFGPGTRLTVL.

The CDR3 region has the DNA TGTGCCAGCAGCGCGCCATCTGGAAACACCATATATTTT. Amino acids: CASSAPSGNTIYF. This rearrangement joins TRBV7-6 to TRBJ1-3, with D unresolved. CDR1 and CDR2 from the germline V gene are SGHVS and FNYEAQ. The CDR3 is 13 residues long. V was shortened by 5 bases and J by 1 base, with 6 bases between the two germline ends.

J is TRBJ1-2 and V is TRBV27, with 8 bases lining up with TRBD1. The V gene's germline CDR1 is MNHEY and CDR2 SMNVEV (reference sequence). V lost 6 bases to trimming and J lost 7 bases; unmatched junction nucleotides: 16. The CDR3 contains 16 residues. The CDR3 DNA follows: TGTGCCAGCAGCGAGACAGGGGTACATGTTTTCTCTGGCTACACCTTC. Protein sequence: CASSETGVHVFSGYTF.

In nucleotides, the CDR3 is TGTGCCAGCAGCGGGGTCGAGGAGAACGAGCAGTACTTC. It encodes CASSGVEENEQYF. The chain carries TRBV2 and TRBJ2-7; D possibly corresponds to TRBD2 (5 bases). CDR3 length: 13 residues. Germline V gene data show CDR1 as SNHLY and CDR2 as FYNNEI. The V end was cut by 6 bases, the J end by 5 bases, with 14 bases between.

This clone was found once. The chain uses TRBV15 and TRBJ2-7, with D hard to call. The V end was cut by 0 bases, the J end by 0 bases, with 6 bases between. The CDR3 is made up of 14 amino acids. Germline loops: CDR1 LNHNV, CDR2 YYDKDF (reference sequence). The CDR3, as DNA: TGTGCCACCAGCAGAGATCTGGGCTCCTACGAGCAGTACTTC. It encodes CATSRDLGSYEQYF.

CDR3 bases: TGTGCCAGCAGCTTGCCCGGGGCCCGCAATCAGCCCCAGCATTTT. Its protein product is CASSLPGARNQPQHF. This sequence joins TRBV7-2 and TRBJ1-5, with a tentative D call TRBD1 (5 bases). Germline values: CDR1 SGHTA, CDR2 FQGNSA. Trimming took 3 bases from V and 2 from J, leaving 11 bases between them. This CDR3 contains 15 residues.

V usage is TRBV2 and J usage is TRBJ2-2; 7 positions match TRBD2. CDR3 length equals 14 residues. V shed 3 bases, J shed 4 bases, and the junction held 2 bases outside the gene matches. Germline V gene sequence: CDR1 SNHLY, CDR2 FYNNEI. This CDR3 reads CASSELAGTGELFF. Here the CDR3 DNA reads TGTGCCAGCAGTGAGTTAGCGGGCACCGGGGAGCTGTTTTTT.

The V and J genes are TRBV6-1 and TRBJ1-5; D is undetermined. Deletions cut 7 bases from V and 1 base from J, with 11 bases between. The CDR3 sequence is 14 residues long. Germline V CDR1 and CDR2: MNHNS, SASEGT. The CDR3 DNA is TGTGCCAGCAAACGCTTCAGCAGCAATCAGCCCCAGCATTTT. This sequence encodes CASKRFSSNQPQHF.

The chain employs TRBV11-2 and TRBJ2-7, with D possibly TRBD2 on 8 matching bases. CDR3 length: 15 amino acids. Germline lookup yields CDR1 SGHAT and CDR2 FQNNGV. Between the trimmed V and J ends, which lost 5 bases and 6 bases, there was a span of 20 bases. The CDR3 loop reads CASSRGRVAGSEQYF. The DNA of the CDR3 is TGTGCCAGCAGCAGGGGGCGGGTAGCGGGGAGCGAGCAGTACTTC.

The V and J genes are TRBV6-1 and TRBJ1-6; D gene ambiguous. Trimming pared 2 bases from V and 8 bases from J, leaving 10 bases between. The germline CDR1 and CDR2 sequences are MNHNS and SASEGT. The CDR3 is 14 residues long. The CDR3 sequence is CASSEIDPDSPLHF. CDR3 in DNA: TGTGCCAGCAGTGAAATAGATCCGGATTCACCCCTCCACTTT.

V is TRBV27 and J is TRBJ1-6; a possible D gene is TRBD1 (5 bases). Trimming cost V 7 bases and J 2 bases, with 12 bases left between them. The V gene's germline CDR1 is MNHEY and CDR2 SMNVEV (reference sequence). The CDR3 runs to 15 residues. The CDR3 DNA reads TGTGCCAGCACTCGGGGGACCACCTATAATTCACCCCTCCACTTT. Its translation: CASTRGTTYNSPLHF.

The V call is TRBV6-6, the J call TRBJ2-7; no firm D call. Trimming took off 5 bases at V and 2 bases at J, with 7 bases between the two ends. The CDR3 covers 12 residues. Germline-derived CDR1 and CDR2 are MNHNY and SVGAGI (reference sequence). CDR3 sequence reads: CASSHYAYEQYF. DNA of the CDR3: TGTGCCAGCAGTCACTATGCCTACGAGCAGTACTTC.

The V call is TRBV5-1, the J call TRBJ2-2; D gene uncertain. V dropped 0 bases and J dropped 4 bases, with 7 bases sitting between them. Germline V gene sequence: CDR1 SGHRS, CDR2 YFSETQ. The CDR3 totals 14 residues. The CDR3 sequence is CASSLEDPTGELFF. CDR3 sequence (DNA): TGCGCCAGCAGCTTGGAGGACCCCACCGGGGAGCTGTTTTTT.

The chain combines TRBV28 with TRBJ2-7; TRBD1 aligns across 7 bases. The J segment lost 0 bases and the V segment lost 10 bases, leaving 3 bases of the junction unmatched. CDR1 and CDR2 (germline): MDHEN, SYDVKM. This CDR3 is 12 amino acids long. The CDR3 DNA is TGTGCCACGGACAGGTCCTCCTACGAGCAGTACTTC. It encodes CATDRSSYEQYF.

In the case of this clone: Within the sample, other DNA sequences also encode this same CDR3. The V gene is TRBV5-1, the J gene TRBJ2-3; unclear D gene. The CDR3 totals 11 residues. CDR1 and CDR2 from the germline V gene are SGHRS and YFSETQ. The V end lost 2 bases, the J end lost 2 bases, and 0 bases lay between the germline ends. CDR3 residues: CASSFTDTQYF. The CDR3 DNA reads TGCGCCAGCAGCTTCACAGATACGCAGTATTTT.

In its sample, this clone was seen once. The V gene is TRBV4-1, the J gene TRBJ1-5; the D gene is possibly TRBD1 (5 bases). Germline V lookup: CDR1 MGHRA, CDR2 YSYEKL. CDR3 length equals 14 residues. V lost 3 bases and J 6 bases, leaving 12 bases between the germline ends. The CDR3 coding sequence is TGCGCCAGCAGCCAGGGGCCTATGGCTCAGCCCCAGCATTTT. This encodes CASSQGPMAQPQHF.

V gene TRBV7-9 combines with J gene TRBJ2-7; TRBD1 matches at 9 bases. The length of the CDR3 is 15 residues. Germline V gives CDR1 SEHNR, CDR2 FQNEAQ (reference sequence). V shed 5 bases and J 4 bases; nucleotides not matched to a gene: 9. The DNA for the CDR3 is TGTGCCAGCAGCCGGGACAGGGATCGAGGGTACGAGCAGTACTTC. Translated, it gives CASSRDRDRGYEQYF.

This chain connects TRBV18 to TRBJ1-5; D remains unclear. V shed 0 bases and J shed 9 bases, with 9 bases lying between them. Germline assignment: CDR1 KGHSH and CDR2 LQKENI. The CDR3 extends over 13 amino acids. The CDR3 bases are TGTGCCAGCTCACCACCATCCGGACCGCCCCAGCATTTT. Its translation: CASSPPSGPPQHF.

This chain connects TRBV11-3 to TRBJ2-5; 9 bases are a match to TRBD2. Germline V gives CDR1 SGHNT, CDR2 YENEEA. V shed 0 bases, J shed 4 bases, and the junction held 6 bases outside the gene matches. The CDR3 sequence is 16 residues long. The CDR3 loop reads CASSLEDSGGLETQYF. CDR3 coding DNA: TGTGCCAGCAGCTTAGAAGATAGCGGGGGCCTAGAGACCCAGTACTTC. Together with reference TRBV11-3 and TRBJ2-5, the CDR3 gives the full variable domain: EAGVVQSPRYKIIEKKQPVAFWCNPISGHNTLYWYLQNLGQGPELLIRYENEEAVDDSQLPKDRFSAERLKGVDSTLKIQPAELGDSAVYLCASSLEDSGGLETQYFGPGTRLLVL.

The CDR3 DNA sequence: TGTGCCAGCAGCTTCACCGCAGCGACGGGCGGTGAAAAACTGTTTTTT. Protein: CASSFTAATGGEKLFF. The V and J genes are TRBV7-9 and TRBJ1-4; unclear D gene. The V end was cut by 3 bases, the J end by 7 bases, with 18 bases between. This CDR3 region has 16 residues. Germline V gene data show CDR1 as SEHNR and CDR2 as FQNEAQ (reference sequence).

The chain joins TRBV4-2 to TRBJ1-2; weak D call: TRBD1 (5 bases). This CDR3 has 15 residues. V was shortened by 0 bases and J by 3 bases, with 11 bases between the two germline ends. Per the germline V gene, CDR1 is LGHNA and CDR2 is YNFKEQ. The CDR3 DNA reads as TGTGCCAGCAGCCAAGAAACTGGGGGTTACTATGGCTACACCTTC. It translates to CASSQETGGYYGYTF.